This entry is about one T cell receptor beta chain. Its antigen is not known. A multiplex PCR was run with 60 Vbeta primers and 13 Jbeta primers. Measured with immunoSEQ multiplex PCR; TCRdb has only the in-frame clones, and not every one. The sample has 110,000 or so clones; approximately 72% are singletons. V lost 6 bases, J lost 2 bases, and 9 bases stayed unmatched. This CDR3 has 15 amino acids. Per germline, CDR1 MDHEN and CDR2 SYDVKM. The record originates from a study of cytomegalovirus exposure and HLA in healthy donors. Study results and limitations: TCR association rates varied by HLA locus in a later analysis, with DRB1 highest and HLA-C lowest. The authors reported that TCR beta sequences could predict HLA-A and HLA-B alleles. These predictions were accurate for most subjects in the first cohort.

The chain links TRBV28 to TRBJ2-7, with 8 bases aligning to TRBD1. The sample taken for sequencing was PBMCs. The clonotype was recovered from a man younger than 45 in good health and CMV-seronegative. The CDR3 loop is CASRDGQGSAYEQYF. CDR3 bases: TGTGCCAGCAGGGACGGACAGGGTTCGGCCTACGAGCAGTACTTC.